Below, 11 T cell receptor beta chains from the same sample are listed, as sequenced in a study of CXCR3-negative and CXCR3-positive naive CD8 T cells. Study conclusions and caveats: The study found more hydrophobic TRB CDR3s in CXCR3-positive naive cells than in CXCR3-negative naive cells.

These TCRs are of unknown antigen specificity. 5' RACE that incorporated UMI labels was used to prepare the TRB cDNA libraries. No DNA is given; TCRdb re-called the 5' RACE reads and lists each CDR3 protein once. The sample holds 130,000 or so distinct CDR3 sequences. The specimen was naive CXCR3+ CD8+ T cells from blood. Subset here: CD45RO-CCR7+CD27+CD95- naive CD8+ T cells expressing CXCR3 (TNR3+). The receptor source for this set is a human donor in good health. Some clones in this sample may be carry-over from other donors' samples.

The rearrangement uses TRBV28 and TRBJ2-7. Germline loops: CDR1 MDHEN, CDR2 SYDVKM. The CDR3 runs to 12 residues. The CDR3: CASSLPSYEQYF.

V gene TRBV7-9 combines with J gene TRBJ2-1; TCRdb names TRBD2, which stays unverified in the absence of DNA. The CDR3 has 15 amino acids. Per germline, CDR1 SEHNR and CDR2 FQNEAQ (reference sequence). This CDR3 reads CASSSTTSGGSEQFF.

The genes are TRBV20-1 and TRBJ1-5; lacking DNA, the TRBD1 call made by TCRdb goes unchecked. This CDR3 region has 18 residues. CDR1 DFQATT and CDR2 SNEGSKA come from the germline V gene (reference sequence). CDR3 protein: CSARGGMLGGQPGQPQHF.

CDR3 protein: CASSLDRDQETQYF. The rearrangement joins TRBV5-1 to TRBJ2-5. CDR3 size: 14 residues. The germline gives CDR1 SGHRS, CDR2 YFSETQ.

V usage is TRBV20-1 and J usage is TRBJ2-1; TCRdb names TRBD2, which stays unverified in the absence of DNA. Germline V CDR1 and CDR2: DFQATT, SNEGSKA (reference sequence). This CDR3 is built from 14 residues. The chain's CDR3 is CSARDSRTWNEQFF.

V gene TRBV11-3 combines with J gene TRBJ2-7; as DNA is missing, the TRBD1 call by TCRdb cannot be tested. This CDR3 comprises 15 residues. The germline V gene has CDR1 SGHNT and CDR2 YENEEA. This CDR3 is CASSLSRQGASEQYF.

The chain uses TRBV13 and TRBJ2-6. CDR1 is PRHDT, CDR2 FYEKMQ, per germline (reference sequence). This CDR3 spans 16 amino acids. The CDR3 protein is CASSFTSYSGANVLTF. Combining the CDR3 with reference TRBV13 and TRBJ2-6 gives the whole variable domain AAGVIQSPRHLIKEKRETATLKCYPIPRHDTVYWYQQGPGQDPQFLISFYEKMQSDKGSIPDRFSAQQFSDYHSELNMSSLELGDSALYFCASSFTSYSGANVLTFGAGSRLTVL.

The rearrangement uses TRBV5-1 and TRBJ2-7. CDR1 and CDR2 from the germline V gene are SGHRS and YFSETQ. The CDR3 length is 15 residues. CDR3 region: CASSLYPGTTYEQYF.

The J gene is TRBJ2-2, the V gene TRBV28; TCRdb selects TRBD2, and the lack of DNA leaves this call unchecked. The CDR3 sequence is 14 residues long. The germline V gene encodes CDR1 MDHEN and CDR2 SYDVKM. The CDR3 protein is CASTPRRGPGELFF.

CDR3 protein: CASSFEGSSYNEQFF. The V and J genes are TRBV28 and TRBJ2-1; TCRdb selects TRBD2, and the lack of DNA leaves this call unchecked. Per germline, CDR1 MDHEN and CDR2 SYDVKM. CDR3 length: 15 residues.

The CDR3 loop reads CAISGPPGEAAGDIQYF. V and J are TRBV10-3 and TRBJ2-4; TCRdb proposes TRBD2, but this gene call is untestable without DNA. The CDR3 consists of 17 residues. From germline, CDR1 is ENHRY and CDR2 SYGVKD.